These 13 T cell receptor beta chains were sequenced from one sample in a study of radiation and T cells in renal cell carcinoma. Assay used: immunoSEQ multiplex PCR; TCRdb lists only in-frame clones, some missing. This table has approximately 86,000 clones, roughly 80% appearing once. As for time point: blood 4 weeks post-SBRT, at nephrectomy. Treatment: 15 Gy SBRT to primary tumor, nephrectomy 4 weeks later. Sequenced here: blood, sampled from a patient whose treatment included radiotherapy and nephrectomy. These receptors came from a man aged 50 or older with renal cell carcinoma.

V and J are TRBV5-4 and TRBJ2-5; D is possibly TRBD2 (6 bases). CDR1 is SGHNT, CDR2 YYREEE, per germline (reference sequence). This CDR3 is built from 14 residues. The ends were cut back, 5 bases at V and 3 bases at J, with 14 bases in the middle. In nucleotides, the CDR3 is TGTGCCAGCAGGGCCGGGACTTGGGAAGAGACCCAGTACTTC. Protein product: CASRAGTWEETQYF.

This clone has only a few counts. The chain recombines TRBV2 with TRBJ1-6; D not certain. The CDR3 is 13 amino acids. V dropped 2 bases and J dropped 10 bases, with 9 bases sitting between them. Per germline, CDR1 SNHLY and CDR2 FYNNEI. The CDR3 DNA is TGTGCCAGCAGTGAACAGGTCGGATCACCCCTCCACTTT. Its translation: CASSEQVGSPLHF.

This chain connects TRBV7-2 to TRBJ2-5, with no clear D. Germline V lookup: CDR1 SGHTA, CDR2 FQGNSA. Trimming took off 0 bases at V and 1 base at J, with 12 bases between the two ends. This CDR3 comprises 16 residues. The CDR3 protein is CASSLASQAGQETQYF. The CDR3 DNA follows: TGTGCCAGCAGCTTAGCCTCGCAGGCCGGCCAAGAGACCCAGTACTTC.

A single count supports this clone. The chain is built from TRBV5-1 and TRBJ1-4, with D possibly matching TRBD1 (6 bases). CDR1 and CDR2 (germline): SGHRS, YFSETQ. This CDR3 contains 14 residues. Trimming took off 4 bases at V and 0 bases at J, with 7 bases between the two ends. The CDR3 coding sequence is TGCGCCAGCAGCCGGACAGCAACTAATGAAAAACTGTTTTTT. This gives the protein CASSRTATNEKLFF.

V is TRBV11-1 and J is TRBJ1-1, with 8 bases fitting TRBD1. Germline CDR1 is SGHAT and CDR2 is FQDESV (reference sequence). The CDR3 has 13 amino acids. With V trimmed by 7 bases and J by 8 bases, 9 bases remained unmatched. For the CDR3, the DNA is TGTGCCAGCATCGACGACAGGGGAGTCGAAGCTTTCTTT. Translating gives CASIDDRGVEAFF.

CDR3 sequence reads: CASSPRTGGGADTQYF. As DNA, the CDR3 is TGTGCCAGCTCACCACGGACGGGGGGGGGTGCAGATACGCAGTATTTT. This chain connects TRBV18 to TRBJ2-3, with 8 bases lining up with TRBD2. Germline CDR1 and CDR2: KGHSH and LQKENI. After removal of 1 base from V and 4 bases from J, the junction contained 7 bases not matched to a gene. The CDR3 spans 16 residues. Using reference TRBV18 and TRBJ2-3 for the parts outside the CDR3, the full variable domain is NAGVMQNPRHLVRRRGQEARLRCSPMKGHSHVYWYRQLPEEGLKFMVYLQKENIIDESGMPKERFSAEFPKEGPSILRIQQVVRGDSAAYFCASSPRTGGGADTQYFGPGTRLTVL.

V usage is TRBV28 and J usage is TRBJ2-5, with D possibly being TRBD1 (5 bases). The V end lost 3 bases, the J end lost 7 bases, and 9 bases lay between the germline ends. Germline-derived CDR1 and CDR2 are MDHEN and SYDVKM. This CDR3 has 12 residues. In DNA form, the CDR3 reads TGTGCCAGCAGTTTGTATAGGGGGACCCAGTACTTC. It translates to CASSLYRGTQYF.

The chain recombines TRBV28 with TRBJ2-7, with TRBD1 identical over 8 bases. V was clipped by 4 bases and J by 4 bases; unmatched bases: 9. Germline V CDR1 and CDR2: MDHEN, SYDVKM. This CDR3 has 15 residues. Here the CDR3 DNA reads TGTGCCAGCAGTTCCGATGGACAGGGAAGGTACGAGCAGTACTTC. Residues: CASSSDGQGRYEQYF.

This rearrangement joins TRBV25-1 to TRBJ2-3; D uncertain. Germline V CDR1 and CDR2: MGHDK, SYGVNS. The CDR3 length is 13 residues. V dropped 3 bases and J dropped 2 bases, with 6 bases sitting between them. DNA for the CDR3: TGTGCCAGCAGTGACCAAACCACAGATACGCAGTATTTT. Translating gives CASSDQTTDTQYF.

V gene TRBV19 combines with J gene TRBJ2-1; the match to TRBD2 covers 8 bases. Germline V gene data show CDR1 as LNHDA and CDR2 as SQIVND (reference sequence). The CDR3 contains 16 residues. V gave up 7 bases and J gave up 8 bases; unmatched junction bases: 16. CDR3 nucleotide sequence: TGTGCCAGTACCCCACGACTAGCGATGGGGGGCGATGAGCAGTTCTTC. It yields the protein CASTPRLAMGGDEQFF.

This chain's CDR3 is CATRGASTDTQYF. The CDR3 DNA sequence: TGTGCCACCAGAGGCGCTAGCACAGATACGCAGTATTTT. V is TRBV15 and J is TRBJ2-3, with D hard to call. This CDR3 is 13 amino acids long. V gave up 6 bases and J gave up 0 bases, with 7 bases separating them. The germline gives CDR1 LNHNV, CDR2 YYDKDF (reference sequence).

This chain connects TRBV5-1 to TRBJ2-3; D might be TRBD1 or TRBD2, each matching 7 bases. V was shortened by 6 bases and J by 1 base, with 21 bases between the two germline ends. The CDR3 has 17 amino acids. Germline CDR1 reads SGHRS; CDR2 reads YFSETQ. CDR3 loop: CASTGGPPGGGTDTQYF. In nucleotides, the CDR3 is TGCGCCAGCACCGGGGGTCCCCCAGGGGGGGGCACAGATACGCAGTATTTT. Supplemented by reference TRBV5-1 and TRBJ2-3, the full variable domain reads KAGVTQTPRYLIKTRGQQVTLSCSPISGHRSVSWYQQTPGQGLQFLFEYFSETQRNKGNFPGRFSGRQFSNSRSEMNVSTLELGDSALYLCASTGGPPGGGTDTQYFGPGTRLTVL.

The gene calls are TRBV5-1 and TRBJ1-1; D ambiguous. The germline gives CDR1 SGHRS, CDR2 YFSETQ. Deletions cut 1 base from V and 3 bases from J, with 7 bases between. The CDR3 extends over 13 amino acids. The chain's CDR3 is CASSLRTDTEAFF. The CDR3 nucleotides are TGCGCCAGCAGCTTGAGGACGGACACTGAAGCTTTCTTT.